Following are 31 T cell receptor beta chains from one sample sequenced in a study of beta chain features in type 1 diabetes. The authors reverse transcribed all of the isolated RNA, so sequencing captured expressed TCRB transcripts. The method was immunoSEQ multiplex PCR; TCRdb's version includes in-frame clones alone and lacks a portion of them. This sample has 400,000 to 550,000 clones, with approximately 10% found just once. The sample was naive CD4+ T cells from blood. The source of these receptors is a woman aged 18-29 years in good health.

This clone has a handful of counts. The J gene is TRBJ2-1, the V gene TRBV7-2, with D hard to call. Germline-derived CDR1 and CDR2 are SGHTA and FQGNSA. V was trimmed by 5 bases and J by 0 bases, leaving 20 bases between them. CDR3 length: 18 residues. For the CDR3, the DNA is TGTGCCAGCAGCCAAAGTGAGAGGAGACCTAGCTCCTACAATGAGCAGTTCTTC. This translates into CASSQSERRPSSYNEQFF.

This clone was seen a few times. This sequence joins TRBV7-6 and TRBJ2-5, with TRBD1 identical over 8 bases. J lost 11 bases, V lost 5 bases, and 16 bases had no gene match. Germline loops: CDR1 SGHVS, CDR2 FNYEAQ. This CDR3 has 15 residues. This CDR3 reads CASSTTRQGTFHQYF. In nucleotides, the CDR3 is TGTGCCAGCAGCACAACAAGACAGGGGACCTTTCATCAGTACTTC.

The chain recombines TRBV7-9 with TRBJ1-1; TRBD1 agrees at 7 bases. Germline loops: CDR1 SEHNR, CDR2 FQNEAQ (reference sequence). V lost 1 base, J lost 4 bases, and 6 bases stayed unmatched. There are 15 residues in the CDR3. CDR3 in amino acids: CASSLGDRAGTEAFF. The CDR3 DNA sequence: TGTGCCAGCAGCTTAGGCGACAGGGCGGGCACTGAAGCTTTCTTT.

This clone was seen more than once but under ten times. The chain combines TRBV28 with TRBJ1-1; a possible D gene is TRBD1 (6 bases). Germline values: CDR1 MDHEN, CDR2 SYDVKM. This CDR3 is 14 amino acids long. Trimming cost V 6 bases and J 0 bases, with 11 bases left between them. This CDR3 reads CASSAGAMNTEAFF. In nucleotides, the CDR3 is TGTGCCAGCAGCGCAGGGGCTATGAACACTGAAGCTTTCTTT.

This clone was counted only a few times. This chain joins TRBV9 and TRBJ2-2; the D is unclear. V lost 0 bases, J lost 0 bases, and 12 bases lay in between. From germline, CDR1 is SGDLS and CDR2 YYNGEE. The CDR3 totals 17 residues. CDR3 sequence (DNA): TGTGCCAGCAGCGTAGCTCCAGCGAGAACGAACACCGGGGAGCTGTTTTTT. The encoded protein is CASSVAPARTNTGELFF.

This rearrangement joins TRBV11-2 to TRBJ2-1; D gene uncertain. CDR3 length: 13 residues. Germline V CDR1 and CDR2: SGHAT, FQNNGV. V lost 6 bases and J 5 bases, leaving 11 bases between the germline ends. The CDR3 here is CASRGLLDNEQFF. The CDR3 coding sequence is TGTGCCAGCAGAGGCCTACTGGACAATGAGCAGTTCTTC.

This clone turned up a few times. Written as DNA, the CDR3 is TGTGCCAGCAGGGGAAGACAGGCAGATACGCAGTATTTT. Protein sequence: CASRGRQADTQYF. The chain carries TRBV2 and TRBJ2-3, with D perhaps TRBD1 (6 bases). The length of the CDR3 is 13 residues. In germline, CDR1 is SNHLY, CDR2 FYNNEI. V gave up 6 bases and J gave up 4 bases, with 11 bases separating them.

Concerning this clone itself: The sample contains more than one DNA sequence encoding this CDR3. V usage is TRBV29-1 and J usage is TRBJ1-5; D is perhaps TRBD1 (5 bases). Germline-derived CDR1 and CDR2 are SQVTM and ANQGSEA. The CDR3 runs 13 residues. V lost 5 bases and J lost 1, with 9 bases in between. For the CDR3, the DNA is TGCAGCGTTTCGTGGGGGAGCAATCAGCCCCAGCATTTT. It specifies CSVSWGSNQPQHF.

This clone turned up a few times. The chain joins TRBV6-5 to TRBJ2-7; D unresolved. The V end was cut by 5 bases, the J end by 5 bases, with 7 bases between. Germline V lookup: CDR1 MNHEY, CDR2 SVGAGI. The CDR3 is 11 residues long. The CDR3 region is CASSHGHEQYF. CDR3 coding DNA: TGTGCCAGCAGTCACGGCCACGAGCAGTACTTC.

This clone turned up a few times. CDR3 region: CASSVTVYNEQFF. The CDR3 DNA follows: TGTGCCAGCAGCGTAACAGTCTACAATGAGCAGTTCTTC. The V and J genes are TRBV9 and TRBJ2-1; no reliable D call. The CDR3 spans 13 residues. From germline, CDR1 is SGDLS and CDR2 YYNGEE. The V end was cut by 1 base, the J end by 3 bases, with 5 bases between.

This clone has more than one count but fewer than ten. The chain combines TRBV29-1 with TRBJ2-3; D gene unclear. The germline V and J ends were trimmed by 2 bases and 1 base, with 13 bases remaining between them. CDR3 length: 15 residues. Germline V gene lookup returns CDR1 SQVTM and CDR2 ANQGSEA. This CDR3 is CSVELRRRGTDTQYF. DNA of the CDR3: TGCAGCGTTGAATTGCGAAGAAGGGGCACAGATACGCAGTATTTT.

V usage is TRBV18 and J usage is TRBJ2-7; D might be TRBD1 (6 bases). V was cut by 0 bases and J by 2 bases, with 14 bases left in between. This CDR3 has 16 amino acids. The germline gives CDR1 KGHSH, CDR2 LQKENI. DNA of the CDR3: TGTGCCAGCTCACCACCTCTGGCAGGGGCGGCCTACGAGCAGTACTTC. Translated: CASSPPLAGAAYEQYF.

The table lists this clone with a few counts. CDR3 DNA: TGTGCCAGCAGACACGCCGACAGGGCCAGTGAAAAACTGTTTTTT. Residues: CASRHADRASEKLFF. The chain carries TRBV28 and TRBJ1-4; TRBD1 agrees at 7 bases. This CDR3 contains 15 residues. Trimming at V came to 6 bases and at J to 7 bases, leaving 11 bases not matched to a gene. Germline-derived CDR1 and CDR2 are MDHEN and SYDVKM.

This chain uses TRBV18 with TRBJ2-5; D is uncertain. Trimming took 0 bases from V and 1 from J, leaving 9 bases between them. The germline CDR1 and CDR2 sequences are KGHSH and LQKENI. The CDR3 covers 15 residues. In DNA, the CDR3 is TGTGCCAGCTCACCACCCCGGCCCCGCCAAGAGACCCAGTACTTC. It encodes CASSPPRPRQETQYF.

This clone came up a few times. The chain combines TRBV5-1 with TRBJ2-2; D call uncertain. CDR1 and CDR2 (germline): SGHRS, YFSETQ. CDR3 length: 15 amino acids. Trimming removed 0 bases from V and 4 bases from J, with 10 bases in between. The CDR3 coding sequence is TGCGCCAGCAGCTTGGACGTGCAGAGCACCGGGGAGCTGTTTTTT. It yields the protein CASSLDVQSTGELFF.

This clone was picked up a small number of times. The V and J genes are TRBV19 and TRBJ2-7; 9 bases map to TRBD1. The CDR3 covers 15 residues. The J segment lost 1 base and the V segment lost 3 bases, leaving 4 bases of the junction unmatched. Germline CDR1 reads LNHDA; CDR2 reads SQIVND (reference sequence). The DNA for the CDR3 is TGTGCCAGTAGTATCGTGGGACAGGGTTCCTACGAGCAGTACTTC. Its protein is CASSIVGQGSYEQYF.

The table lists this clone with a few counts. The V and J genes are TRBV7-9 and TRBJ1-5, with no clear D. The CDR3 length is 14 residues. CDR1 and CDR2 from the germline V gene are SEHNR and FQNEAQ (reference sequence). The CDR3 is CATAWEGSNQPQHF. The CDR3, as DNA: TGTGCTACAGCGTGGGAAGGTAGCAATCAGCCCCAGCATTTT.

The J gene is TRBJ2-2, the V gene TRBV30, with D possibly TRBD2 on 6 matching bases. This CDR3 region has 15 residues. Germline V gives CDR1 GTSNPN, CDR2 SVGIG (reference sequence). Trimming cost V 2 bases and J 7 bases, with 17 bases left between them. The CDR3, as DNA: TGTGCCTGGAGTAGGAGGGAGAGGGGTCTCGGGGAGCTGTTTTTT. Its translation is CAWSRRERGLGELFF. Combining the CDR3 with reference TRBV30 and TRBJ2-2 gives the whole variable domain SQTIHQWPATLVQPVGSPLSLECTVEGTSNPNLYWYRQAAGRGLQLLFYSVGIGQISSEVPQNLSASRPQDRQFILSSKKLLLSDSGFYLCAWSRRERGLGELFFGEGSRLTVL.

Regarding this clone: At the DNA level, this CDR3 is encoded by other sequences in the same sample as well. The rearrangement uses TRBV7-9 and TRBJ2-3; a possible D gene is TRBD2 (7 bases). The CDR3 runs to 14 residues. Per the germline V gene, CDR1 is SEHNR and CDR2 is FQNEAQ (reference sequence). Trimming left V 3 bases short and J 3 bases short, with 10 bases between. CDR3 loop: CASSFRGATDTQYF. CDR3 in DNA: TGTGCCAGCAGCTTTCGGGGGGCGACAGATACGCAGTATTTT. Combining the CDR3 with reference TRBV7-9 and TRBJ2-3 gives the whole variable domain DTGVSQNPRHKITKRGQNVTFRCDPISEHNRLYWYRQTLGQGPEFLTYFQNEAQLEKSRLLSDRFSAERPKGSFSTLEIQRTEQGDSAMYLCASSFRGATDTQYFGPGTRLTVL.

CDR3 in amino acids: CASKTGTSASYEQYV. CDR3 DNA: TGTGCCAGTAAAACCGGGACCTCCGCCTCCTACGAGCAGTACGTC. The J gene is TRBJ2-7, the V gene TRBV6-1, with D perhaps matching TRBD1 or TRBD2 (5 bases each). CDR3 length equals 15 residues. The germline V gene has CDR1 MNHNS and CDR2 SASEGT. V dropped 9 bases and J dropped 0 bases, with 18 bases sitting between them.

The gene calls are TRBV7-9 and TRBJ1-5, with D perhaps TRBD1 (6 bases). Trimming removed 5 bases at V and 2 bases at J, with 19 bases between. CDR3 size: 17 residues. Germline V gene sequence: CDR1 SEHNR, CDR2 FQNEAQ (reference sequence). CDR3: CASSTQYREWGNQPQHF. In DNA form, the CDR3 reads TGTGCCAGCAGCACCCAATACAGGGAGTGGGGCAATCAGCCCCAGCATTTT.

This clone showed up just a few times. Here the CDR3 reads CATSRSSTAQFF. CDR3 DNA sequence: TGTGCCACCAGCAGAAGCTCCACCGCACAGTTCTTC. The J gene is TRBJ2-1, the V gene TRBV15; unclear D gene. The CDR3 has 12 residues. Trimming removed 2 bases at V and 13 bases at J, with 12 bases between. Per the germline V gene, CDR1 is LNHNV and CDR2 is YYDKDF (reference sequence).

The CDR3 here is CASSVFGTMNTEAFF. Written as DNA, the CDR3 is TGTGCCAGCAGTGTGTTCGGGACAATGAACACTGAAGCTTTCTTT. The chain employs TRBV7-2 and TRBJ1-1, with D perhaps TRBD1 (6 bases). This CDR3 region has 15 residues. Germline assignment: CDR1 SGHTA and CDR2 FQGNSA. Trimming stripped 6 bases from V and 0 bases from J, with 14 bases between.

This clone was seen a handful of times. J is TRBJ2-7 and V is TRBV4-2; possibly TRBD2 for D (6 bases). The CDR3 length is 15 residues. Germline V gene lookup returns CDR1 LGHNA and CDR2 YNFKEQ. V dropped 3 bases and J dropped 4 bases, with 16 bases sitting between them. The CDR3 region has the DNA TGTGCCAGCAGCCAGACTCGCGGGACCTTTTACGAGCAGTACTTC. It translates to CASSQTRGTFYEQYF.

The chain joins TRBV5-1 to TRBJ2-7; 9 bases agree with TRBD2. The V gene's germline CDR1 is SGHRS and CDR2 YFSETQ. V lost 4 bases and J lost 3; bases outside the gene matches: 8. The CDR3 has 15 amino acids. This CDR3 reads CASSLSGRSGYEQYF. CDR3 nucleotides: TGCGCCAGCAGCCTTAGCGGGAGAAGTGGCTACGAGCAGTACTTC.

The CDR3 sequence: CASSIGQGETQYF. CDR3 in DNA: TGTGCCAGCAGCATAGGACAGGGGGAGACCCAGTACTTC. V gene TRBV7-2 combines with J gene TRBJ2-5; 9 bases map to TRBD1. The CDR3 is 13 amino acids. Germline V gene data show CDR1 as SGHTA and CDR2 as FQGNSA. Trimming removed 5 bases from V and 5 bases from J; junction bases left unmatched: 3.

This chain links TRBV7-3 with TRBJ1-6, with D unclear. Germline V gives CDR1 SGHTA, CDR2 FQGTGA. V was clipped by 2 bases and J by 8 bases, with 13 bases between them. This CDR3 comprises 15 residues. The CDR3 is CASSLEHGRDSPLHF. CDR3 DNA sequence: TGTGCCAGCAGCTTAGAACATGGGAGGGATTCACCCCTCCACTTT.

The J gene is TRBJ2-3, the V gene TRBV28, with D perhaps matching TRBD1 (6 bases). Germline CDR1 and CDR2: MDHEN and SYDVKM. CDR3 length: 12 residues. Trimming removed 6 bases from V and 10 bases from J, with 14 bases in between. The CDR3 spells CASSPIPGAQYF. CDR3 coding DNA: TGTGCCAGCAGCCCCATCCCAGGGGCGCAGTATTTT.

This clone was seen only a few times. V is TRBV5-1 and J is TRBJ2-1, with 10 bases identical to TRBD2. V shed 0 bases and J 5 bases; nucleotides not matched to a gene: 14. CDR3 length: 19 residues. Germline assignment: CDR1 SGHRS and CDR2 YFSETQ. The CDR3 bases are TGCGCCAGCAGCTTGGTGATCTACCCACTAGCGGGGAGTGACAATGAGCAGTTCTTC. This codes for CASSLVIYPLAGSDNEQFF.

This clone was detected a few times. The chain combines TRBV7-6 with TRBJ2-3; D may be TRBD1 (6 bases). The CDR3 has 13 amino acids. V gave up 2 bases and J gave up 7 bases, with 10 bases separating them. From germline, CDR1 is SGHVS and CDR2 FNYEAQ. The CDR3 nucleotides read TGTGCCAGCAGCTTACAGGGGTGGAATACGCAGTATTTT. Its translation: CASSLQGWNTQYF.

This clone has only a few counts. This chain connects TRBV30 to TRBJ2-2, with D perhaps TRBD2 (6 bases). The germline CDR1 and CDR2 sequences are GTSNPN and SVGIG (reference sequence). CDR3 length equals 14 residues. V was shortened by 3 bases and J by 6 bases, with 14 bases between the two germline ends. The CDR3 coding sequence is TGTGCCTGGAGGGTCACGGGAGTCGCCGGGGAGCTGTTTTTT. It codes for CAWRVTGVAGELFF.